This T cell receptor beta chain comes out of a study of cytomegalovirus exposure and HLA in healthy donors. Germline V CDR1 and CDR2: SGHRS, YFSETQ. CDR3 length equals 15 residues. The trim removed 4 bases at V and 2 bases at J, leaving 9 bases unmatched. Notes on the study in general: A later analysis revealed that TCR association rates differed between HLA loci, peaking at DRB1 and bottoming out at HLA-C. Across donors, sequencing depth was assumed by presence/absence analyses to be roughly uniform. Productive status was seen about 90% or about 30% of the time for most TCR beta V segments in an earlier analysis.

PCR primers comprised 60 Vbeta and 13 Jbeta primers. Original handling: Unique TCR beta chains totaled some 88 million in a later count, with about 11 million of them shared. Repertoires were generated with immunoSEQ multiplex PCR, while TCRdb's copy carries only in-frame clones and drops some. Clonal size and the V and J genes are those of that table, whereas D and trimming came from the DNA. The sample holds 140,000 or so clones, roughly three quarters seen once. Remarks on this clone: Antigen: not known.

Sequenced material: PBMCs. The TCR originated in a woman aged 40 to 50 in good health and CMV-seronegative. V gene TRBV5-1 combines with J gene TRBJ2-7, with 7 bases fitting TRBD2. The CDR3 here is CASSLTGGATYEQYF. CDR3 nucleotide sequence: TGCGCCAGCAGCCTCACGGGGGGAGCAACCTACGAGCAGTACTTC. The full variable domain, with the rest looked up from reference TRBV5-1 and TRBJ2-7, is KAGVTQTPRYLIKTRGQQVTLSCSPISGHRSVSWYQQTPGQGLQFLFEYFSETQRNKGNFPGRFSGRQFSNSRSEMNVSTLELGDSALYLCASSLTGGATYEQYFGPGTRLTVT.